One T cell receptor (beta chain) is described in this entry. Its antigen remains unknown. The germline CDR1 and CDR2 sequences are SGHKS and YYEKEE (reference sequence). The germline V and J ends were trimmed by 2 bases and 5 bases, with 8 bases remaining between them. The CDR3 spans 13 residues. As to time point: baseline pretreatment blood. As to treatment: 15 Gy SBRT to primary tumor, nephrectomy 4 weeks later. These data originate in a study of radiation and T cells in renal cell carcinoma. Study overall: Nephrectomy followed 15 Gy stereotactic body radiation by 4 weeks.

Only in-frame clones appear in the TCRdb table, and some are missing; sequencing was by immunoSEQ multiplex PCR. The sample yields under 25,000 clones, over 70% seen once. Study conclusions and caveats: Top tumor clonotypes rose in blood 2 weeks post-radiation, then contracted.

This sequence joins TRBV5-5 and TRBJ2-1; no firm D call. The input for sequencing was blood, taken from a patient whose treatment included radiotherapy and nephrectomy. This sequence was found in a man in his sixties with renal cell carcinoma. This CDR3 reads CASSFIINNEQFF. CDR3 DNA: TGTGCCAGCAGCTTCATCATAAACAATGAGCAGTTCTTC.